This T cell receptor beta chain comes out of a study of shared T cell receptors in the human thymus. Profiled with immunoSEQ multiplex PCR; TCRdb holds only in-frame clones, not every one. The sample shows about 660,000 clones, around 87% of them seen only once. From germline, CDR1 is SGHRS and CDR2 YFSETQ. The CDR3 loop spans 16 amino acids. The germline V and J ends were trimmed by 7 bases and 1 base, with 18 bases remaining between them. The data also belong to a second study, concerning human thymus T cells.

The chain recombines TRBV5-1 with TRBJ2-1, with D tentatively TRBD1 (5 bases). The receptor's source is a boy less than two years old with a congenital heart defect. The sequenced sample was thymocytes. The CDR3 DNA is TGCGCCAGCTCTCATTCAGGGATTCTTTCCTACAATGAGCAGTTCTTC. Residues: CASSHSGILSYNEQFF.